The entry that follows covers one TCR beta chain sequence. Its antigen is not known. Sequencing was performed with immunoSEQ multiplex PCR; in TCRdb, only in-frame clones are kept and a portion is missing. The repertoire holds around 97,000 clones, with approximately 80% as singletons. This sample was included in a study of cytotoxic CD8 clonotypes in ibrutinib-treated CLL. The length of the CDR3 is 16 residues. V dropped 0 bases and J dropped 4 bases, with 15 bases sitting between them. Germline V lookup: CDR1 MGHRA, CDR2 YSYEKL. Findings and limits, study-wide: While tracking circulating CD8+ T-cell counts, baseline clonality exceeded that of age-matched healthy donors. At ibrutinib response, clonality increased, and at progression it declined back toward baseline.

The source material was PBMCs, sampled after 12 months of ibrutinib treatment. This TCR was sampled from a human donor with chronic lymphocytic leukemia. The chain is built from TRBV4-1 and TRBJ1-1; D remains unclear. The CDR3 loop reads CASSQESEGLSTEAFF. CDR3 sequence (DNA): TGCGCCAGCAGCCAAGAATCTGAAGGTTTGAGCACTGAAGCTTTCTTT.